This TCR beta chain was recovered during a study of blood T cell repertoires in COVID-19. For the study at large: Acute and convalescent COVID-19 specimens originated in the United States, Italy and Spain. PBMCs, B-cell-depleted T cells, or T cells were the source of the cDNA or gDNA that made up the material.

The authors' processing: Reference gene primer amplification in the assay estimated nucleated cell counts. Some clones are missing from TCRdb's copy, which holds only in-frame ones; the method was immunoSEQ multiplex PCR. The V and J calls and clone size are taken from that table; D and trimming were inferred from the DNA. This sample has hundreds of thousands of clones, with less than 85% found just once. The V end lost 10 bases, the J end lost 10 bases, and 16 bases lay between the germline ends. This CDR3 is built from 12 residues. CDR1 is LNHDA and CDR2 is SQIVND in the germline V gene (reference sequence).

The specimen was peripheral blood. This chain joins TRBV19 and TRBJ1-4; the D gene is possibly TRBD1 (5 bases). This TCR came from a woman over 75 with active or convalescent COVID-19. CDR3 protein: CATHRTGGKLFF. The CDR3 DNA sequence: TGTGCCACTCATCGGACGGGGGGAAAACTGTTTTTT.